This TCR beta chain derives from a study of primary melanoma T cells and metastatic recurrence (dated by TCRdb to 2019 to 2021). Study-level background: The cohort comprised more than 150 primary melanomas of stage T2 to T4, with thickness greater than 1 mm. The study examined whether T-cell fraction and T-cell repertoire clonality in primary melanoma tumors predicted patient outcome. Histopathological grading of tumor-infiltrating lymphocytes was compared with the sequencing-derived T-cell fraction. The T-cell fraction measured by TCR beta sequencing was weighed against progression-free survival, the clinical outcome chosen for the comparison.

Paper-wide results and their limitations: A T-cell fraction greater than 20% appeared to be protective whatever the ulceration status, mitotic rate or nodal disease. Tumor T-cell fraction was reported to predict progression-free survival independently of thickness, ulceration, mitotic rate and age. Progression-free survival prediction was reportedly improved more by adding T-cell fraction to tumor thickness than by adding any other histopathological variable. An effective T-cell-mediated antitumor response in primary melanoma was presented by the authors only as a suggestion rather than as a demonstrated mechanism.

Via the germline V gene, CDR1 is MNHGY and CDR2 SAAAGT. The CDR3 covers 15 residues, taking in both the cysteine and the phenylalanine. Here the CDR3 DNA is all that survives: 45 bases in frame from base 1. V is cut back by 5 bases and J by 6 bases, with 9 bases in the junction unmatched. The primary melanoma of each patient had been surgically resected and was considered potentially curable but at risk of metastatic recurrence. Concerning this clone itself: The antigen this receptor binds is unknown. Per-nucleotide qualities are absent, and no much larger clonotype sits a single base away.

The receptor library was made with the immunoSEQ multiplex PCR assay. High-throughput sequencing of the T-cell receptor beta chain was performed on primary melanoma tumor tissue. The original pipeline was this. Among the repertoire analyses were the distribution of insertions and deletions and the sharing of TCRB CDR3 between samples. The predictive value of the T-cell fraction was ranked against histopathological variables by a gradient-boosted model. This immuneACCESS table, as held by TCRdb, lists in-frame sequences with V and J called but not all clones. Of the missing ones, under half trace to an unresolved V gene in checked studies; the others have no known cause. For V, J and clone size, that table is used; D and trimming come from the DNA. This sample gives 2,000 to 2,500 clones in total; about three quarters of them show up just once. Together, the top ten hold about 26% of the sample.

The TCR comes from a human donor with melanoma. Sample: melanoma tumor tissue. Recombination joined TRBV6-8 with TRBJ2-1; 8 nucleotides in the junction match TRBD1. The CDR3 region has the sequence CASSATRTGTNEQFF. The nucleotide sequence is given as TGTGCCAGCAGTGCTACCCGGACAGGGACCAATGAGCAGTTCTTC.